The clone carrying this T cell receptor beta chain was picked up many times. Its antigen remains unidentified. TCRdb re-called the PCR reads with MiXCR. The repertoire holds approximately 37,000 clones, with over 12% as singletons. Patients had received no treatment of any kind before thyroid surgery. The data originate from a study of metastatic and nonmetastatic thyroid tumors. This CDR3 spans 17 amino acids. V was pared by 4 bases and J by 0 bases, with 19 bases between. Germline V gene sequence: CDR1 SGHRS, CDR2 YFSETQ. General observations from the study: As reported, TCR beta diversity in blood and tumor was significantly higher in malignant thyroid tumors than in benign nodules.

The chain joins TRBV5-1 to TRBJ1-1, with a possible D match to TRBD1 (6 bases). The sequencing input was blood. This clonotype was obtained from a male donor with papillary thyroid cancer or a benign thyroid nodule (not recorded which). Some clones in this sample may be carry-over from other donors' samples. The CDR3 sequence is CASSPLVQGVLNTEAFF. The CDR3 coding sequence is TGCGCCAGCAGCCCCCTGGTACAGGGTGTGCTGAACACTGAAGCTTTCTTT.